This T cell receptor beta chain was sequenced during a study of cytomegalovirus exposure and HLA in healthy donors. Study-wide findings and caveats: The listing of approximately 160 TCR beta chains classed them as cytomegalovirus-associated.

Primers included in the PCR were 60 Vbeta and 13 Jbeta primers. Profiled with immunoSEQ multiplex PCR; TCRdb holds only in-frame clones, not every one. The repertoire has more than 95,000 clones, about 70% of them found once; the top ten carry 3.2%. As concerns this clone: Its antigen is unidentified.

The origin of this receptor is a young man in good health and CMV-seronegative. What was sequenced was PBMCs.

The CDR3 region is CASSFTGTSGYNEQFF. In DNA, the CDR3 is TGCGCCAGCAGCTTTACCGGGACTAGCGGTTACAATGAGCAGTTCTTC. The chain couples TRBV5-1 to TRBJ2-1; the match to TRBD2 covers 11 bases. With 2 bases clipped from V and 4 bases from J, the junction kept 5 bases outside the gene matches. CDR3 length: 16 residues. Germline V gene lookup returns CDR1 SGHRS and CDR2 YFSETQ.